Below, 6 T cell receptor beta chains from the same sample are listed, as sequenced in a study of blood T cell repertoires in COVID-19 (dated by TCRdb to 2020 to 2022). Library prep was done by the immunoSEQ multiplex PCR assay. The immuneACCESS repertoire file appears here via TCRdb, limited to in-frame rearrangements. These files lack a portion of the clones; in checked studies, under half of the deficit traces to unresolved V genes, and the cause of the others is not known. The sample profile shows over 150,000 clones; around 85% of them were found once. The ten largest clones add up to roughly 9.1% of the sample. Sequencing was done on a sample of peripheral blood. These receptor sequences come from a man aged 45-65 years with active or convalescent COVID-19.

The rearrangement links TRBV2 to TRBJ1-6; possible D gene TRBD1, 6 bases. The length of the CDR3 is 14 residues. Trimming removed 4 bases from V and 5 bases from J, with 9 bases in between. In germline, CDR1 is SNHLY, CDR2 FYNNEI. CDR3 DNA sequence: TGTGCCAGCAGTGGCAGGGGAAATAATTCACCCCTCCACTTT. It specifies CASSGRGNNSPLHF. The complete variable domain, with remaining parts taken from reference TRBV2 and TRBJ1-6, reads EPEVTQTPSHQVTQMGQEVILRCVPISNHLYFYWYRQILGQKVEFLVSFYNNEISEKSEIFDDQFSVERPDGSNFTLKIRSTKLEDSAMYFCASSGRGNNSPLHFGNGTRLTVT.

The rearrangement links TRBV12-5 to TRBJ2-1; TRBD2 aligns across 15 bases. After removal of 4 bases from V and 9 bases from J, the junction contained 1 base not matched to a gene. The CDR3 contains 14 residues. Germline CDR1 LGHNT, CDR2 FRNRAP. The CDR3 bases are TGTGCTAGTGGTTCGGGACTAGCGGGAGGTGAGCAGTTCTTC. Translated, it gives CASGSGLAGGEQFF.

The V call is TRBV10-2, the J call TRBJ2-7; perhaps TRBD2 as D (5 bases). Trimming stripped 4 bases from V and 0 bases from J, with 13 bases between. CDR1 and CDR2 from the germline V gene are WSHSY and SAAADI. This CDR3 contains 15 residues. The CDR3 region is CASSVERYSSYEQYF. The CDR3 coding sequence is TGCGCCAGCAGTGTTGAGCGGTATAGCTCCTACGAGCAGTACTTC.

The chain carries TRBV7-2 and TRBJ1-6, with 7 bases lining up with TRBD1. This CDR3 spans 14 amino acids. Unmatched junction bases numbered 10, after V lost 5 bases and J lost 12 bases. In germline, CDR1 is SGHTA, CDR2 FQGNSA. For the CDR3, the DNA is TGTGCCAGCAGCGCGCCGACAGGGTTGTTACCCCTCCACTTT. This gives the protein CASSAPTGLLPLHF. The full variable domain, its missing parts supplied by reference TRBV7-2 and TRBJ1-6, is GAGVSQSPSNKVTEKGKDVELRCDPISGHTALYWYRQSLGQGLEFLIYFQGNSAPDKSGLPSDRFSAERTGGSVSTLTIQRTQQEDSAVYLCASSAPTGLLPLHFGNGTRLTVT.

The chain couples TRBV5-6 to TRBJ2-1; possibly TRBD2 for D (6 bases). The germline CDR1 and CDR2 sequences are SGHDT and YYEEEE. The CDR3 is made up of 13 amino acids. Trimming pared 5 bases from V and 9 bases from J, leaving 15 bases between. CDR3 DNA sequence: TGTGCCAGCAGTTTTCTTACCGGGGGTGAGCAGTTCTTC. It encodes CASSFLTGGEQFF. Full variable domain (remainder filled in from reference TRBV5-6 and TRBJ2-1): DAGVTQSPTHLIKTRGQQVTLRCSPKSGHDTVSWYQQALGQGPQFIFQYYEEEERQRGNFPDRFSGHQFPNYSSELNVNALLLGDSALYLCASSFLTGGEQFFGPGTRLTVL.

This clone was observed once. V gene TRBV29-1 combines with J gene TRBJ1-2; D is undetermined. The CDR3 is 13 residues long. Trimming left V 4 bases short and J 1 base short, with 10 bases between. The germline V gene encodes CDR1 SQVTM and CDR2 ANQGSEA. The CDR3 bases are TGCAGCGTTGCCCAGGCCCGTAACTATGGCTACACCTTC. Amino acids: CSVAQARNYGYTF.